This TCR beta chain was captured in a study of OX40 agonist ivuxolimab in advanced cancers. Study as a whole: Patients received ivuxolimab, an agonistic anti-OX40 (CD134) antibody. Partial responses were achieved by three patients: one hepatocellular carcinoma, two cutaneous melanoma. Findings and limits, study-wide: At doses 0.1 to 3.0 mg/kg, CD4+ and CD8+ clones expanded.

As concerns this clone: Its antigen is not identified.

TCRdb keeps only in-frame clones here, not all; method: immunoSEQ multiplex PCR. The table records roughly 41,000 clones, 70% to 90% of them present only once. The CDR3 contains 16 residues. J was trimmed by 2 bases and V by 3 bases; bases with no gene match: 2. The germline V gene has CDR1 SGHRS and CDR2 YFSETQ. Specimen: CD4+ or CD8+ T cells sorted from blood, collected in a trial of the OX40 agonist ivuxolimab. V and J are TRBV5-1 and TRBJ2-5, with 15 positions matching TRBD2. The clonotype was recovered from an adult with an advanced solid tumor such as melanoma, head and neck, liver or kidney cancer. CDR3 amino acids: CASSSGLAGGQETQYF. The CDR3 region has the DNA TGCGCCAGCAGCTCGGGACTAGCGGGAGGACAAGAGACCCAGTACTTC.